Presented here are 5 T cell receptor beta chains from one specimen sequenced in a study of blood T cell repertoires in COVID-19. Libraries were prepared by immunoSEQ multiplex PCR; TCRdb keeps only in-frame clonotypes and omits some of them. The data show 85,000 to 130,000 clones, with 85% to 90% seen just once and approximately 5.1% held by the top ten. Sequenced input: peripheral blood. The receptors were gathered from a human donor in a cohort sampled during active COVID-19.

The gene calls are TRBV4-2 and TRBJ2-1, with TRBD2 matching 10 bases. The trim removed 0 bases at V and 4 bases at J, leaving 6 bases unmatched. Germline CDR1 reads LGHNA; CDR2 reads YNFKEQ. The CDR3 loop spans 17 amino acids. The CDR3 region has the DNA TGTGCCAGCAGCCAAGATTTCGCTAGCGGGAGATACAATGAGCAGTTCTTC. As protein: CASSQDFASGRYNEQFF.

The rearrangement joins TRBV3-1 (or the pseudogene TRBV3-2) to TRBJ2-1, with 12 bases identical to TRBD2. Looked up from germline, CDR1 is LGHDT and CDR2 is YNNKEL (reference sequence). The CDR3 totals 13 residues. The trim removed 4 bases at V and 12 bases at J, leaving 4 bases unmatched. Here the CDR3 DNA reads TGTGCCAGCAGCCCCACGGGACTAGCGGGGCAGTTCTTC. As protein: CASSPTGLAGQFF.

V is TRBV6-5 and J is TRBJ1-5; 8 nucleotides match TRBD1. There are 14 residues in the CDR3. V was clipped by 4 bases and J by 6 bases; unmatched bases: 5. Germline V gene lookup returns CDR1 MNHEY and CDR2 SVGAGI. The chain's CDR3 is CASSLTGGGQPQHF. The CDR3 DNA follows: TGTGCCAGCAGTTTAACAGGGGGAGGTCAGCCCCAGCATTTT.

CDR3 sequence: CASSFRGGDEQFF. Here the CDR3 DNA reads TGTGCCAGCAGCTTTAGGGGGGGTGATGAGCAGTTCTTC. The V gene is TRBV11-2, the J gene TRBJ2-1; D is possibly TRBD2 (7 bases). V shed 3 bases and J shed 8 bases, with 11 bases lying between them. The CDR3 loop spans 13 amino acids. CDR1 is SGHAT, CDR2 FQNNGV, per germline.

The chain carries TRBV6-5 and TRBJ1-3; D gene unclear. CDR1 MNHEY and CDR2 SVGAGI come from the germline V gene. CDR3 length equals 15 residues. The V gene lost 4 bases and the J gene lost 0 bases, with 10 bases spanning the gap. Written as DNA, the CDR3 is TGTGCCAGCAGTTCCGGGTGGCGCTCTGGAAACACCATATATTTT. Its protein product is CASSSGWRSGNTIYF.